This note documents a single TCR beta chain sequence. Its antigen is still unknown. The source of the sample is a study of T-cell reconstitution after alpha-beta-depleted transplantation in children. The study's findings and limits: Diversity and T-cell counts at one year after transplant derived mostly from new T cells. The origin of alpha-beta T cells about two months after transplant was reportedly several hundred expanded graft clones. Where some patients showed high TCRbeta diversity at day 60, it came from recipient T cells and thymic progenitors that had survived.

For TCRbeta, the library was prepared with unique molecular identifiers. TCRdb re-called the PCR reads through MiXCR, storing one row per CDR3 protein. The table has about 440,000 distinct CDR3 sequences, around 46% seen once. Deletions cut 5 bases from V and 6 bases from J, with 16 bases between. The CDR3 contains 13 residues. The germline CDR1 and CDR2 sequences are GTSNPN and SVGIG (reference sequence). The TCR sequence derives from a girl under 10 years old with aplastic anemia, due to receive a stem cell transplant. Source: PBMCs, taken before TCRalphabeta/CD19-depleted stem cell transplant. The chain has TRBV30 and TRBJ1-2; D is ambiguous. In nucleotides, the CDR3 is TGTGCCTGGCGCGGAGTCGACAAACATGGCTACACCTTC. Protein product: CAWRGVDKHGYTF. The full variable domain, with the rest looked up from reference TRBV30 and TRBJ1-2, is SQTIHQWPATLVQPVGSPLSLECTVEGTSNPNLYWYRQAAGRGLQLLFYSVGIGQISSEVPQNLSASRPQDRQFILSSKKLLLSDSGFYLCAWRGVDKHGYTFGSGTRLTVV.